A single sample gave rise to the 9 T cell receptor beta chains below, sequenced in a study of cytomegalovirus exposure and HLA in healthy donors. PCR was performed using 60 Vbeta and 13 Jbeta primers. Profiling relied on immunoSEQ multiplex PCR, and the TCRdb table lists in-frame clones only, not all of them. This sample's clone table lists around 100,000 clones. The sample taken for sequencing was PBMCs. The receptor source for this set is a man in his fifties in good health and CMV-seronegative.

This chain uses TRBV4-1 with TRBJ2-4; TRBD1 aligns across 7 bases. CDR1 and CDR2 from the germline V gene are MGHRA and YSYEKL. CDR3 length: 17 residues. V was clipped by 2 bases and J by 0 bases; unmatched bases: 7. The CDR3 DNA is TGCGCCAGCAGCCAACCGACAGGGTCGCTAGCCAAAAACATTCAGTACTTC. Translated, it gives CASSQPTGSLAKNIQYF.

The chain combines TRBV10-2 with TRBJ1-3; D uncertain. This CDR3 is built from 14 residues. Germline CDR1 reads WSHSY; CDR2 reads SAAADI. Trimming left V 8 bases short and J 1 base short, with 12 bases between. The CDR3 region has the DNA TGCGCCAGCCGGGGAATAGGGTCTGGAAACACCATATATTTT. Translated: CASRGIGSGNTIYF.

The V and J genes are TRBV5-4 and TRBJ1-2; 9 bases align to TRBD1. In germline, CDR1 is SGHNT, CDR2 YYREEE (reference sequence). The V and J ends lost 3 bases and 0 bases, in that order; junction bases with no gene match: 9. The CDR3 is 17 amino acids. CDR3 sequence reads: CASSYETGTGSNYGYTF. In DNA, the CDR3 is TGTGCCAGCAGCTACGAGACCGGGACAGGGTCTAACTATGGCTACACCTTC.

V gene TRBV15 combines with J gene TRBJ1-5; 8 bases fit TRBD1. The V gene end was trimmed by 1 base and the J gene end by 4 bases; junction bases not matched to a gene: 0. Per the germline V gene, CDR1 is LNHNV and CDR2 is YYDKDF (reference sequence). CDR3 length equals 14 residues. CDR3 DNA: TGTGCCACCAGCAGAGGGGACAGGAATCAGCCCCAGCATTTT. Its protein product is CATSRGDRNQPQHF.

V and J are TRBV11-3 and TRBJ1-2, with 7 bases fitting TRBD1. With 3 bases clipped from V and 5 bases from J, the junction kept 6 bases outside the gene matches. The CDR3 length is 14 residues. Germline V CDR1 and CDR2: SGHNT, YENEEA. CDR3 protein: CASSFGTADYGYTF. Written as DNA, the CDR3 is TGTGCCAGCAGCTTCGGGACAGCGGATTATGGCTACACCTTC. Together with reference TRBV11-3 and TRBJ1-2, the CDR3 gives the full variable domain: EAGVVQSPRYKIIEKKQPVAFWCNPISGHNTLYWYLQNLGQGPELLIRYENEEAVDDSQLPKDRFSAERLKGVDSTLKIQPAELGDSAVYLCASSFGTADYGYTFGSGTRLTVV.

The J gene is TRBJ1-2, the V gene TRBV7-2; the D gene is possibly TRBD1 (6 bases). There are 13 residues in the CDR3. Trimming stripped 6 bases from V and 8 bases from J, with 16 bases between. CDR1 is SGHTA, CDR2 FQGNSA, per germline. In nucleotides, the CDR3 is TGTGCCAGCAGGGAACAGGGATCGAGCGGCTACACCTTC. Protein sequence: CASREQGSSGYTF.

This chain connects TRBV2 to TRBJ2-5; 12 nucleotides match TRBD2. This CDR3 has 13 amino acids. Per germline, CDR1 SNHLY and CDR2 FYNNEI. Losses at the gene ends were 4 bases for V and 9 bases for J; bases not matched to a gene: 3. In DNA, the CDR3 is TGTGCCAGCAGTGGGACTAGCGGGGACTCCCAGTACTTC. Protein: CASSGTSGDSQYF.

The chain has TRBV9 and TRBJ2-5; 11 bases agree with TRBD1. Germline CDR1 reads SGDLS; CDR2 reads YYNGEE. Trimming at V came to 3 bases and at J to 5 bases, leaving 9 bases not matched to a gene. CDR3 length equals 16 residues. CDR3 coding DNA: TGTGCCAGCAGCGCCGGGACAGGGGGTTATGGGGAGACCCAGTACTTC. This sequence encodes CASSAGTGGYGETQYF.

The rearrangement uses TRBV29-1 and TRBJ1-2, with 11 nucleotides matching TRBD1. The V segment lost 4 bases and the J segment 8 bases; nucleotides outside the gene matches: 6. The CDR3 runs to 13 residues. Germline lookup yields CDR1 SQVTM and CDR2 ANQGSEA. The CDR3 DNA sequence: TGCAGCGTTGTAGGACAGGGGGCAGGGGGCTACACCTTC. Residues: CSVVGQGAGGYTF.